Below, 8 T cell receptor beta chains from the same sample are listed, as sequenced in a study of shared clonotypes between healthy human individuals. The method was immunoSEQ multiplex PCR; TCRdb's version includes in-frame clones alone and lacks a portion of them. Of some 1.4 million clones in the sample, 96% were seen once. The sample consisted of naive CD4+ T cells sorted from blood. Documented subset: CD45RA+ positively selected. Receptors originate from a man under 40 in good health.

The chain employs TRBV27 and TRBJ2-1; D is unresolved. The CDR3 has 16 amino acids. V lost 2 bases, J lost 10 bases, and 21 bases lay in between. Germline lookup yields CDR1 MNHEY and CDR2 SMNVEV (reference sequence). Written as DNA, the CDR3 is TGTGCCAGCAGTTTACTCGACCCTAAGGTTCGTCGGGAGCAGTTCTTC. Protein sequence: CASSLLDPKVRREQFF.

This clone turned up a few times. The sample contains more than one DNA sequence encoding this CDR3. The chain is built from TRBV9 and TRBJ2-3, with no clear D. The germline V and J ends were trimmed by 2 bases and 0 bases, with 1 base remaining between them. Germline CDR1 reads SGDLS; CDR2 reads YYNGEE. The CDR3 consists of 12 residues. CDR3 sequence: CASSVSTDTQYF. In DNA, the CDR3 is TGTGCCAGCAGCGTTAGCACAGATACGCAGTATTTT.

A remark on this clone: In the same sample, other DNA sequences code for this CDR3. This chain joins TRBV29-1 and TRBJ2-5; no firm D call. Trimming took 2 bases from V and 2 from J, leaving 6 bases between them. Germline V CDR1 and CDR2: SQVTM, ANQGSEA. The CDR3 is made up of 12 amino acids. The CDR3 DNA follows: TGCAGCGTTGAACTGGGACAAGAGACCCAGTACTTC. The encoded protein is CSVELGQETQYF.

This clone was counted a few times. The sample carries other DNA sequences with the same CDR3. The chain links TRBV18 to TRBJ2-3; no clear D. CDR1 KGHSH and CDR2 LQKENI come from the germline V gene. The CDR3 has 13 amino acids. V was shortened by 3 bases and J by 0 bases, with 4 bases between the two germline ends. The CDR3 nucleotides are TGTGCCAGCTCACCCACTAGCACAGATACGCAGTATTTT. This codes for CASSPTSTDTQYF.

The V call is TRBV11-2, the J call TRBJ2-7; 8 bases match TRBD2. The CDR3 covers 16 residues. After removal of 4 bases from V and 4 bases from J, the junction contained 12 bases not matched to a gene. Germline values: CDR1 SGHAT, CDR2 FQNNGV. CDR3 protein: CASSSGGAGVRYEQYF. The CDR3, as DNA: TGTGCCAGCAGCTCGGGGGGAGCGGGAGTGCGTTACGAGCAGTACTTC.

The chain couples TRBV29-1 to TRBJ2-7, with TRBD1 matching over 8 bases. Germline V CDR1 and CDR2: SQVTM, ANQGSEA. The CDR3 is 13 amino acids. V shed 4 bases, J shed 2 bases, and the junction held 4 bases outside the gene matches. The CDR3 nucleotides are TGCAGCGTTGCAGGGGGCCGGACCTACGAGCAGTACTTC. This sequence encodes CSVAGGRTYEQYF.

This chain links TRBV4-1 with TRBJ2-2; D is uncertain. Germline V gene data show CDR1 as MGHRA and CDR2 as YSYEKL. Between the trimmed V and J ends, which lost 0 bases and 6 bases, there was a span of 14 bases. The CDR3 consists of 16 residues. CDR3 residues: CASSQEPGMVPGELFF. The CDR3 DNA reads TGCGCCAGCAGCCAAGAGCCGGGTATGGTCCCCGGGGAGCTGTTTTTT.

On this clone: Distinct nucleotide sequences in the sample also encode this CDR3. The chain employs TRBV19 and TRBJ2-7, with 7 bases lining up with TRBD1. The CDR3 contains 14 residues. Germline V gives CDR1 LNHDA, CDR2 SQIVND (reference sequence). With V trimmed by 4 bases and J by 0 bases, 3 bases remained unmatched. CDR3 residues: CASSTRDSSYEQYF. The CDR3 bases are TGTGCCAGTAGTACCCGGGACAGCTCCTACGAGCAGTACTTC.